Below, 18 T cell receptor beta chains from the same sample are listed, as sequenced in a study of beta chain features in type 1 diabetes listed by TCRdb under 2018. The method behind the library was the immunoSEQ multiplex PCR assay. The entire isolated RNA was reverse transcribed using the High Capacity cDNA Reverse Transcription Kit, and thus expressed TCRB transcripts were sequenced. In its TCRdb copy, this immuneACCESS table keeps in-frame sequences only and misses some clones. Where compared with another copy, unresolved V genes explain less than half of these, and the others have no known cause. A total of under 450,000 clones appear in this sample, over 11% of them only once. The biggest ten clones account for roughly 0.035% of the sample. Sequenced input: naive CD4+ T cells from blood. The sample's cell subset or site label, in plain terms: true naive CD4+ T cells. The receptors were sampled from a young man in good health.

This chain links TRBV14 with TRBJ2-1; unclear D gene. Deletions cut 0 bases from V and 3 bases from J, with 9 bases between. This CDR3 contains 15 residues. Germline V gene lookup returns CDR1 SGHDN and CDR2 FVKESK. CDR3 nucleotides: TGTGCCAGCAGCCAAGACCTACGACGCTACAATGAGCAGTTCTTC. This sequence encodes CASSQDLRRYNEQFF.

Only a few counts were recorded for this clone. At one boundary the junction diverges from the germline segment, which might be a read error. CDR3 in DNA: TGCGCCAGCAGACAAGATCAGGGCTACGAGCAGTACTTC. Residues: CASRQDQGYEQYF. This rearrangement joins TRBV4-1 to TRBJ2-7; D possibly corresponds to TRBD1 (5 bases). CDR3 length: 13 residues. Per the germline V gene, CDR1 is MGHRA and CDR2 is YSYEKL.

Only a few counts were recorded for this clone. The V and J genes are TRBV14 and TRBJ2-4, with D possibly being TRBD2 (5 bases). V lost 5 bases to trimming and J lost 5 bases, with 16 bases between them. CDR1 is SGHDN and CDR2 is FVKESK in the germline V gene. CDR3 length: 15 amino acids. The CDR3 loop is CASSSLAGLQNIQYF. Written as DNA, the CDR3 is TGTGCCAGCAGCTCCCTAGCTGGGCTCCAAAACATTCAGTACTTC.

The chain uses TRBV19 and TRBJ2-7; 14 positions agree with TRBD2. This CDR3 has 15 residues. Germline V lookup: CDR1 LNHDA, CDR2 SQIVND (reference sequence). Unmatched junction bases numbered 2, after V lost 4 bases and J lost 3 bases. This CDR3 is CASSTGLAGGYEQYF. CDR3 in DNA: TGTGCCAGTAGTACTGGACTAGCGGGGGGCTACGAGCAGTACTTC.

Here the CDR3 DNA reads TGTGCCATCAGCGTAGGACGGTTCAATGAGCAGTTCTTC. It specifies CAISVGRFNEQFF. The J gene is TRBJ2-1, the V gene TRBV10-3, with D hard to call. This CDR3 has 13 residues. The germline V and J ends were trimmed by 6 bases and 6 bases, with 12 bases remaining between them. Germline CDR1 is ENHRY and CDR2 is SYGVKD.

Turning to this clone: Other DNA variants within this sample encode the same CDR3. The gene calls are TRBV30 and TRBJ1-1, with no clear D. From germline, CDR1 is GTSNPN and CDR2 SVGIG (reference sequence). The V end lost 0 bases, the J end lost 7 bases, and 6 bases lay between the germline ends. This CDR3 comprises 11 residues. DNA of the CDR3: TGTGCCTGGAGTGTTGGTGGTGAAGCTTTCTTT. Its translation: CAWSVGGEAFF.

This clone has a handful of counts. The chain recombines TRBV10-2 with TRBJ2-3; D is tentatively TRBD1 or TRBD2 (5 bases each). Trimming shortened V by 4 bases and J by 6 bases, and 20 bases separated the two germline ends. The germline V gene has CDR1 WSHSY and CDR2 SAAADI. CDR3 length: 16 amino acids. In DNA form, the CDR3 reads TGCGCCAGCAGTGCGGGACGGACGATTAACCCGGATACGCAGTATTTT. Translating gives CASSAGRTINPDTQYF.

The chain is built from TRBV14 and TRBJ2-1, with 15 bases fitting TRBD2. The CDR3 has 15 residues. Per the germline V gene, CDR1 is SGHDN and CDR2 is FVKESK. The trim removed 4 bases at V and 9 bases at J, leaving 4 bases unmatched. The CDR3 DNA is TGTGCCAGCAGCCCACGGACTAGCGGGAGGGGTGAGCAGTTCTTC. As protein: CASSPRTSGRGEQFF.

This clone appeared a few times. This chain uses TRBV7-6 with TRBJ2-3, with D maybe TRBD2 (6 bases). Looked up from germline, CDR1 is SGHVS and CDR2 is FNYEAQ. V was cut by 5 bases and J by 9 bases, with 21 bases left in between. CDR3 length: 15 amino acids. The CDR3 loop reads CASSLSSVRRHTQYF. As DNA, the CDR3 is TGTGCCAGCAGCCTGTCTAGCGTCCGGCGTCACACGCAGTATTTT.

In its sample, this clone was seen a few times. The chain joins TRBV27 to TRBJ2-6; D gene unclear. Trimming pared 8 bases from V and 3 bases from J, leaving 11 bases between. Germline V gene data show CDR1 as MNHEY and CDR2 as SMNVEV (reference sequence). The CDR3 spans 14 residues. The CDR3 reads CASGVVRGANVLTF. The CDR3 nucleotides read TGTGCCAGCGGAGTGGTGCGTGGGGCCAACGTCCTGACTTTC.

The chain uses TRBV4-3 and TRBJ2-2; D might be TRBD1 (5 bases). Per germline, CDR1 LGHNA and CDR2 YSLEER. The CDR3 totals 14 residues. The V end was cut by 5 bases, the J end by 3 bases, with 10 bases between. The CDR3 bases are TGCGCCAGCAGCAGCAGGGATCACACCGGGGAGCTGTTTTTT. Translating gives CASSSRDHTGELFF.

The chain carries TRBV11-2 and TRBJ1-1; D is unclear. The germline V gene has CDR1 SGHAT and CDR2 FQNNGV. V lost 1 base and J 1 base, leaving 10 bases between the germline ends. There are 15 residues in the CDR3. Written as DNA, the CDR3 is TGTGCCAGCAGCTTAGCCATAACAGCGAACACTGAAGCTTTCTTT. Translated, it gives CASSLAITANTEAFF.

V gene TRBV15 combines with J gene TRBJ2-5; D gene ambiguous. V lost 3 bases, J lost 3 bases, and 2 bases lay in between. Germline CDR1 and CDR2: LNHNV and YYDKDF (reference sequence). CDR3 length: 11 residues. CDR3 sequence: CATSRKETQYF. In DNA, the CDR3 is TGTGCCACCAGCAGGAAAGAGACCCAGTACTTC.

The rearrangement uses TRBV9 and TRBJ2-1, with TRBD2 matching 13 bases. Germline CDR1 reads SGDLS; CDR2 reads YYNGEE. V shed 4 bases, J shed 9 bases, and the junction held 7 bases outside the gene matches. This CDR3 is 15 amino acids long. CDR3 amino acids: CASSSRTSGRAEQFF. In nucleotides, the CDR3 is TGTGCCAGCAGCTCCAGGACTAGCGGGAGAGCTGAGCAGTTCTTC. The entire variable domain, with the rest obtained from reference TRBV9 and TRBJ2-1, is as follows: DSGVTQTPKHLITATGQRVTLRCSPRSGDLSVYWYQQSLDQGLQFLIQYYNGEERAKGNILERFSAQQFPDLHSELNLSSLELGDSALYFCASSSRTSGRAEQFFGPGTRLTVL.

The genes are TRBV4-3 and TRBJ2-6; D perhaps matches TRBD1 (5 bases). The V gene's germline CDR1 is LGHNA and CDR2 YSLEER. This CDR3 has 17 residues. V shed 3 bases and J shed 4 bases, with 16 bases lying between them. The CDR3: CASSHYIRVSGANVLTF. In nucleotides, the CDR3 is TGCGCCAGCAGCCATTATATCAGGGTGTCAGGGGCCAACGTCCTGACTTTC.

This clone was picked up a small number of times. The chain joins TRBV20-1 to TRBJ2-7, with no clear D. V was clipped by 3 bases and J by 3 bases, with 6 bases between them. This CDR3 has 11 residues. CDR1 and CDR2 from the germline V gene are DFQATT and SNEGSKA (reference sequence). The CDR3 nucleotides read TGCAGTGCTAGGCAAAACTACGAGCAGTACTTC. Its translation is CSARQNYEQYF.

This clone was counted a few times. The rearrangement joins TRBV18 to TRBJ2-7, with a weak D call TRBD2 (6 bases). CDR1 is KGHSH, CDR2 LQKENI, per germline. This CDR3 has 16 residues. V was shortened by 3 bases and J by 1 base, with 16 bases between the two germline ends. CDR3 coding DNA: TGTGCCAGCTCACCGCCCGGAGGGGCAGGGTCCTACGAGCAGTACGTC. Its protein is CASSPPGGAGSYEQYV.

This clone was seen a handful of times. A read error may be the cause here, since a much bigger clone is one base away. The chain carries TRBV7-2 and TRBJ2-5, with no clear D. CDR1 and CDR2 from the germline V gene are SGHTA and FQGNSA. V lost 4 bases and J lost 3, with 3 bases in between. The CDR3 runs 11 residues. CDR3 coding DNA: TGTGCCAGCAGCTCCAAAGAGACCCAGTACTTC. As protein: CASSSKETQYF.